Following are 27 T cell receptor beta chains from one sample sequenced in a study of cytomegalovirus exposure and HLA in healthy donors (TCRdb year 2017). The library was produced with the immunoSEQ multiplex PCR assay. For the multiplex PCR, a mixture combining 60 forward primers for TCR Vbeta segments and 13 reverse primers for TCR Jbeta segments was used. TCRdb stores this immuneACCESS table with in-frame sequences only. Part of the clones is absent; in the studies checked, under half of the shortfall reflects unresolved V genes, and no reason is known for the rest. This sample lists about 200,000 clones; around 77% were detected once. 2.9% of the sample goes to the ten largest clones. The sequencing sample was made of PBMCs. Receptors originate from a woman between 25 and 40 years old in good health and CMV-seronegative.

The rearrangement links TRBV28 to TRBJ2-1, with TRBD2 identical over 11 bases. J gave up 2 bases and V 2 bases, and 2 bases lay outside the gene matches. The length of the CDR3 is 16 residues. CDR1 and CDR2 (germline): MDHEN, SYDVKM. The CDR3 DNA sequence: TGTGCCAGCAGTTTACTAGCGGGAGGAACCTACAATGAGCAGTTCTTC. Translation gives CASSLLAGGTYNEQFF. Supplemented by reference TRBV28 and TRBJ2-1, the full variable domain reads DVKVTQSSRYLVKRTGEKVFLECVQDMDHENMFWYRQDPGLGLRLIYFSYDVKMKEKGDIPEGYSVSREKKERFSLILESASTNQTSMYLCASSLLAGGTYNEQFFGPGTRLTVL.

J is TRBJ2-7 and V is TRBV27; 9 bases are shared with TRBD1. The CDR3 loop spans 14 amino acids. After removal of 4 bases from V and 3 bases from J, the junction contained 4 bases not matched to a gene. The germline gives CDR1 MNHEY, CDR2 SMNVEV (reference sequence). The CDR3 spells CASSSQGADYEQYF. In nucleotides, the CDR3 is TGTGCCAGCAGTTCACAGGGGGCGGACTACGAGCAGTACTTC.

The chain carries TRBV30 and TRBJ2-7; 10 bases match TRBD1. After removal of 7 bases from V and 6 bases from J, the junction contained 6 bases not matched to a gene. CDR1 and CDR2 (germline): GTSNPN, SVGIG (reference sequence). The CDR3 is made up of 12 amino acids. CDR3 DNA: TGTGCCTTTGGGACAGGGGCGGCCGAGCAGTACTTC. Protein product: CAFGTGAAEQYF.

The genes are TRBV6-1 and TRBJ1-2; no definite D call. Trimming took off 0 bases at V and 0 bases at J, with 8 bases between the two ends. Germline CDR1 is MNHNS and CDR2 is SASEGT. CDR3 length: 15 amino acids. Here the CDR3 reads CASSEAPVTNYGYTF. The CDR3 coding sequence is TGTGCCAGCAGTGAAGCGCCGGTAACTAACTATGGCTACACCTTC.

J is TRBJ2-1 and V is TRBV5-1, with 11 bases matching TRBD1. Per the germline V gene, CDR1 is SGHRS and CDR2 is YFSETQ. V shed 0 bases and J 8 bases; nucleotides not matched to a gene: 1. The length of the CDR3 is 14 residues. The CDR3 spells CASSLGGQGDEQFF. Written as DNA, the CDR3 is TGCGCCAGCAGCTTGGGGGGACAGGGGGATGAGCAGTTCTTC.

J is TRBJ2-7 and V is TRBV2; 12 nucleotides match TRBD2. V was clipped by 6 bases and J by 2 bases; unmatched bases: 5. Germline CDR1 is SNHLY and CDR2 is FYNNEI. This CDR3 region has 15 residues. The CDR3 protein is CASRKTSGGTYEQYF. As DNA, the CDR3 is TGTGCCAGCAGGAAGACTAGCGGGGGTACCTACGAGCAGTACTTC. Filled out from reference TRBV2 and TRBJ2-7, the complete variable domain reads EPEVTQTPSHQVTQMGQEVILRCVPISNHLYFYWYRQILGQKVEFLVSFYNNEISEKSEIFDDQFSVERPDGSNFTLKIRSTKLEDSAMYFCASRKTSGGTYEQYFGPGTRLTVT.

The chain is built from TRBV27 and TRBJ1-6; 8 bases match TRBD1. This CDR3 has 18 amino acids. V trimming: 2 bases; J trimming: 0 bases; junction bases outside the gene matches: 6. CDR1 MNHEY and CDR2 SMNVEV come from the germline V gene (reference sequence). The CDR3 loop is CASSLRRQGRSYNSPLHF. CDR3 bases: TGTGCCAGCAGTTTACGGAGACAGGGGCGCTCCTATAATTCACCCCTCCACTTT.

J is TRBJ2-7 and V is TRBV7-2; TRBD2 matches 8 bases. Germline values: CDR1 SGHTA, CDR2 FQGNSA. Losses at the gene ends were 3 bases for V and 6 bases for J; bases not matched to a gene: 10. The CDR3 covers 15 residues. CDR3: CASSFRRGGSGEQYF. Written as DNA, the CDR3 is TGTGCCAGCAGCTTCCGACGCGGGGGGTCAGGCGAGCAGTACTTC.

This clone was recorded a few times. V and J are TRBV18 and TRBJ1-1; 8 nucleotides agree with TRBD1. The ends lost 4 bases at V and 1 base at J; junction bases unmatched: 5. CDR3 length equals 15 residues. The germline CDR1 and CDR2 sequences are KGHSH and LQKENI. CDR3 sequence: CASSLQGAGNTEAFF. The CDR3 bases are TGTGCCAGCTCACTGCAGGGGGCAGGGAACACTGAAGCTTTCTTT.

The V and J genes are TRBV2 and TRBJ1-3; unclear D gene. The CDR3 loop spans 13 amino acids. Germline assignment: CDR1 SNHLY and CDR2 FYNNEI. Trimming left V 4 bases short and J 0 bases short, with 4 bases between. CDR3 nucleotides: TGTGCCAGCAGTGGGCTCTCTGGAAACACCATATATTTT. It translates to CASSGLSGNTIYF. Complete variable domain (other parts from reference TRBV2 and TRBJ1-3): EPEVTQTPSHQVTQMGQEVILRCVPISNHLYFYWYRQILGQKVEFLVSFYNNEISEKSEIFDDQFSVERPDGSNFTLKIRSTKLEDSAMYFCASSGLSGNTIYFGEGSWLTVV.

The table lists this clone with a count of one. The chain recombines TRBV10-3 with TRBJ2-7; D perhaps matches TRBD1 (5 bases). The CDR3 length is 14 residues. Per germline, CDR1 ENHRY and CDR2 SYGVKD. Trimming pared 4 bases from V and 0 bases from J, leaving 10 bases between. CDR3 sequence: CAISGTQSSYEQYF. The CDR3 DNA reads as TGTGCCATCAGTGGGACACAGAGCTCCTACGAGCAGTACTTC.

CDR3 sequence (DNA): TGTGCCTGGAGGCAGGGGGGGAACACTGAAGCTTTCTTT. The encoded protein is CAWRQGGNTEAFF. The chain links TRBV30 to TRBJ1-1, with TRBD1 matching over 7 bases. CDR1 is GTSNPN, CDR2 SVGIG, per germline (reference sequence). The CDR3 is made up of 13 amino acids. Trimming removed 3 bases from V and 1 base from J; junction bases left unmatched: 2.

V and J are TRBV27 and TRBJ2-2; D possibly corresponds to TRBD1 (6 bases). Germline CDR1 MNHEY, CDR2 SMNVEV (reference sequence). CDR3 size: 17 residues. With 2 bases removed from V and 4 bases from J, the gap between germline ends came to 17 bases. The CDR3 DNA sequence: TGTGCCAGCAGTTTAACACAGGGAGCTAAGTTCACCGGGGAGCTGTTTTTT. Protein: CASSLTQGAKFTGELFF.

This clone has more than one count but fewer than ten. The same CDR3 can be traced to other DNA sequences in this sample. V is TRBV27 and J is TRBJ1-1; D unclear. Germline V gene lookup returns CDR1 MNHEY and CDR2 SMNVEV (reference sequence). CDR3 length: 11 amino acids. Trimming cost V 6 bases and J 1 base, with 3 bases left between them. CDR3 residues: CASRRNTEAFF. As DNA, the CDR3 is TGTGCCAGCAGGAGGAACACTGAAGCTTTCTTT.

The V call is TRBV30, the J call TRBJ2-3; the match to TRBD1 covers 7 bases. Losses at the gene ends were 5 bases for V and 9 bases for J; bases not matched to a gene: 8. The germline gives CDR1 GTSNPN, CDR2 SVGIG (reference sequence). This CDR3 spans 12 amino acids. The CDR3, as DNA: TGTGCCTGGGCAGGTAAACAGGGGACGCAGTATTTT. It codes for CAWAGKQGTQYF.

This clone occurred a few times. The J gene is TRBJ1-2, the V gene TRBV29-1, with unresolved D. Trimming left V 4 bases short and J 6 bases short, with 12 bases between. The germline gives CDR1 SQVTM, CDR2 ANQGSEA. The CDR3 extends over 12 amino acids. The CDR3 nucleotides read TGCAGCGTTGTGCCACAGTTCCATGGCTACACCTTC. Translated: CSVVPQFHGYTF.

This clone came up once. This chain links TRBV7-9 with TRBJ1-5; D unresolved. The CDR3 spans 15 residues. The V end lost 3 bases, the J end lost 4 bases, and 13 bases lay between the germline ends. The germline V gene has CDR1 SEHNR and CDR2 FQNEAQ (reference sequence). The CDR3 DNA reads TGTGCCAGCAGCTTTGCTTCCGCGATTAATCAGCCCCAGCATTTT. It yields the protein CASSFASAINQPQHF.

V and J are TRBV7-3 and TRBJ2-1; D unresolved. The CDR3 loop spans 16 amino acids. The germline V gene has CDR1 SGHTA and CDR2 FQGTGA. V was clipped by 5 bases and J by 1 base, with 15 bases between them. The CDR3 region has the DNA TGTGCCAGCAGCAGTAGACTCTTTCCTTCCTACAATGAGCAGTTCTTC. As protein: CASSSRLFPSYNEQFF.

The rearrangement joins TRBV5-4 to TRBJ2-3; D gene uncertain. Deletions cut 2 bases from V and 6 bases from J, with 13 bases between. Germline lookup yields CDR1 SGHNT and CDR2 YYREEE (reference sequence). The CDR3 covers 14 residues. The CDR3 spells CASSFREMMDTQYF. The CDR3 DNA reads as TGTGCCAGCAGCTTTCGTGAGATGATGGATACGCAGTATTTT.

The chain links TRBV6-6 to TRBJ2-6; no definite D call. V was shortened by 6 bases and J by 8 bases, with 11 bases between the two germline ends. This CDR3 region has 13 residues. Germline assignment: CDR1 MNHNY and CDR2 SVGAGI (reference sequence). CDR3 loop: CASSLFSSNVLTF. The DNA of the CDR3 is TGTGCCAGCAGCTTATTCTCGTCCAACGTCCTGACTTTC.

This chain links TRBV29-1 with TRBJ2-5, with a tentative D call TRBD2 (5 bases). The CDR3 is 10 residues long. Germline lookup yields CDR1 SQVTM and CDR2 ANQGSEA. Deletions cut 7 bases from V and 3 bases from J, with 6 bases between. The CDR3 spells CSAGKETQYF. CDR3 sequence (DNA): TGCAGCGCGGGGAAAGAGACCCAGTACTTC. Together with reference TRBV29-1 and TRBJ2-5, the CDR3 gives the full variable domain: SAVISQKPSRDICQRGTSLTIQCQVDSQVTMMFWYRQQPGQSLTLIATANQGSEATYESGFVIDKFPISRPNLTFSTLTVSNMSPEDSSIYLCSAGKETQYFGPGTRLLVL.

J is TRBJ2-1 and V is TRBV5-1; 8 bases match TRBD1. Trimming removed 5 bases from V and 6 bases from J; junction bases left unmatched: 7. CDR3 length equals 14 residues. Germline CDR1 SGHRS, CDR2 YFSETQ. The CDR3 loop reads CASSHSGTGNEQFF. The CDR3 bases are TGCGCCAGCAGTCACTCCGGGACAGGCAATGAGCAGTTCTTC. The variable domain in full, completed from reference TRBV5-1 and TRBJ2-1, reads KAGVTQTPRYLIKTRGQQVTLSCSPISGHRSVSWYQQTPGQGLQFLFEYFSETQRNKGNFPGRFSGRQFSNSRSEMNVSTLELGDSALYLCASSHSGTGNEQFFGPGTRLTVL.

A single count supports this clone. The genes are TRBV7-8 and TRBJ2-1; 12 bases are a match to TRBD2. The CDR3 spans 16 residues. CDR1 is SGHVS and CDR2 is FQNEAQ in the germline V gene. The trim removed 6 bases at V and 3 bases at J, leaving 6 bases unmatched. CDR3 protein: CASSQWTSGVYNEQFF. DNA of the CDR3: TGTGCCAGCAGTCAATGGACTAGCGGGGTCTACAATGAGCAGTTCTTC. Full variable domain (remainder filled in from reference TRBV7-8 and TRBJ2-1): GAGVSQSPRYKVAKRGQDVALRCDPISGHVSLFWYQQALGQGPEFLTYFQNEAQLDKSGLPSDRFFAERPEGSVSTLKIQRTQQEDSAVYLCASSQWTSGVYNEQFFGPGTRLTVL.

The chain is built from TRBV27 and TRBJ2-7, with a tentative D call TRBD2 (6 bases). This CDR3 is 16 amino acids long. V lost 2 bases, J lost 2 bases, and 16 bases lay in between. Germline assignment: CDR1 MNHEY and CDR2 SMNVEV (reference sequence). The CDR3 protein is CASSLGPPGAAYEQYF. CDR3 in DNA: TGTGCCAGCAGTTTAGGTCCCCCGGGAGCGGCCTACGAGCAGTACTTC.

The V call is TRBV7-9, the J call TRBJ1-3; no clear D gene. V was pared by 5 bases and J by 7 bases, with 12 bases between. Germline V gives CDR1 SEHNR, CDR2 FQNEAQ (reference sequence). The CDR3 runs to 13 residues. The chain's CDR3 is CASSVEAGNTIYF. The CDR3 DNA sequence: TGTGCCAGCAGCGTGGAGGCGGGGAACACCATATATTTT.

The chain is built from TRBV15 and TRBJ2-1; 14 bases fit TRBD2. CDR3 length: 17 residues. Germline V CDR1 and CDR2: LNHNV, YYDKDF (reference sequence). After removal of 5 bases from V and 8 bases from J, the junction contained 11 bases not matched to a gene. CDR3 in amino acids: CATSLGLAGVRGDEQFF. The CDR3, as DNA: TGTGCCACCAGCTTGGGACTAGCGGGAGTCAGAGGGGATGAGCAGTTCTTC.

This clone was found a few times. V is TRBV10-3 and J is TRBJ2-3; 10 bases fit TRBD1. The CDR3 loop spans 17 amino acids. V dropped 4 bases and J dropped 2; count of bases not matched to a gene: 9. CDR1 is ENHRY, CDR2 SYGVKD, per germline. In nucleotides, the CDR3 is TGTGCCATCAGTGGCTGGACAGGGGGAATGGACACAGATACGCAGTATTTT. Its translation is CAISGWTGGMDTDTQYF.